Presented here are 23 T cell receptor beta chains from one specimen sequenced in a study of early T cells in non-severe SARS-CoV-2 infection. TCRdb called the 5' RACE reads again in MiXCR, with one record for every CDR3 protein. The top ten clones hold just over 5% of a sample with fewer than 95,000 distinct CDR3 sequences, 15% to 20% of them seen once. Source: whole blood, taken at baseline. Source of these receptors: an adult who was a healthcare worker with PCR-confirmed SARS-CoV-2 infection or an uninfected control (not recorded which).

The CDR3 DNA reads TGTGCCAGCAGTTTAGGCACGCAGCCCCAGCATTTT. It encodes CASSLGTQPQHF. This sequence joins TRBV28 and TRBJ1-5, with no clear D. The V gene lost 2 bases and the J gene lost 7 bases, with 6 bases spanning the gap. Germline values: CDR1 MDHEN, CDR2 SYDVKM. CDR3 size: 12 residues.

The chain recombines TRBV6-2 or TRBV6-3 with TRBJ2-1; D gene unclear. This CDR3 is built from 17 residues. Deletions cut 2 bases from V and 0 bases from J, with 14 bases between. In germline, CDR1 is MNHEY, CDR2 SVGEGT. This CDR3 is CASSYTLRVSSYNEQFF. The DNA of the CDR3 is TGTGCCAGCAGTTACACTCTTCGGGTTAGCTCCTACAATGAGCAGTTCTTC.

This clonotype has a count of ten or more. This CDR3 is CASSPLRGTYYEQYF. The CDR3 DNA reads as TGCGCCAGCAGCCCACTTCGCGGGACGTATTACGAGCAGTACTTC. The V gene is TRBV4-1, the J gene TRBJ2-7, with D possibly TRBD2 on 6 matching bases. Per the germline V gene, CDR1 is MGHRA and CDR2 is YSYEKL. The CDR3 is made up of 15 amino acids. V dropped 4 bases and J dropped 4 bases, with 17 bases sitting between them.

There are a few counts of this clonotype. The chain uses TRBV11-2 and TRBJ2-1; the D is unclear. The V gene lost 5 bases and the J gene lost 0 bases, with 11 bases spanning the gap. Per the germline V gene, CDR1 is SGHAT and CDR2 is FQNNGV. The CDR3 has 15 amino acids. The CDR3 protein is CASSPRLSSYNEQFF. The CDR3 nucleotides read TGTGCCAGCAGCCCGCGGTTGAGCTCCTACAATGAGCAGTTCTTC.

This clonotype appeared a few times. This chain uses TRBV7-3 with TRBJ2-5; no clear D. This CDR3 has 13 residues. Germline-derived CDR1 and CDR2 are SGHTA and FQGTGA. V gave up 5 bases and J gave up 9 bases, with 16 bases separating them. CDR3 nucleotides: TGTGCCAGCAGCCTAGACGGCCCCACGGCCCAGTACTTC. Protein: CASSLDGPTAQYF.

The chain combines TRBV9 with TRBJ2-7; 8 nucleotides agree with TRBD2. V was pared by 4 bases and J by 7 bases, with 10 bases of the junction left unmatched. Germline CDR1 and CDR2: SGDLS and YYNGEE. The CDR3 is 14 residues long. The CDR3, as DNA: TGTGCCAGCAGCCTCCACCCGGGGGGGAATGAGCAGTACTTC. Its translation is CASSLHPGGNEQYF.

This clonotype appeared many times. This chain joins TRBV6-2 or TRBV6-3 and TRBJ1-4; D gene uncertain. This CDR3 is built from 13 residues. With 5 bases removed from V and 1 base from J, the gap between germline ends came to 5 bases. Germline V gives CDR1 MNHEY, CDR2 SVGEGT. In nucleotides, the CDR3 is TGTGCCAGCAGTCCCGAAACTAATGAAAAACTGTTTTTT. This encodes CASSPETNEKLFF.

This clonotype was seen more than once but under ten times. This sequence joins TRBV25-1 and TRBJ1-2; possibly TRBD1 for D (6 bases). The CDR3 covers 16 residues. Germline V lookup: CDR1 MGHDK, CDR2 SYGVNS. V was shortened by 3 bases and J by 6 bases, with 20 bases between the two germline ends. Here the CDR3 DNA reads TGTGCCAGCAGTGAGGCTAGGACAGACCCTACGGATGGCTACACCTTC. It codes for CASSEARTDPTDGYTF.

This clonotype was counted between two and nine times. The V call is TRBV2, the J call TRBJ1-2, with a tentative D call TRBD1 (6 bases). CDR1 is SNHLY and CDR2 is FYNNEI in the germline V gene. V was shortened by 8 bases and J by 7 bases, with 14 bases between the two germline ends. This CDR3 comprises 12 residues. The CDR3 spells CASRGQGSGYTF. In DNA form, the CDR3 reads TGTGCCAGCCGCGGGCAGGGGAGTGGCTACACCTTC. Looking up the rest from reference TRBV2 and TRBJ1-2 gives the full variable domain: EPEVTQTPSHQVTQMGQEVILRCVPISNHLYFYWYRQILGQKVEFLVSFYNNEISEKSEIFDDQFSVERPDGSNFTLKIRSTKLEDSAMYFCASRGQGSGYTFGSGTRLTVV.

This clonotype was found many times. The chain couples TRBV20-1 to TRBJ1-6, with 8 bases matching TRBD1. Trimming cost V 6 bases and J 5 bases; bases outside gene matches: 9. The CDR3 consists of 15 residues. CDR1 is DFQATT and CDR2 is SNEGSKA in the germline V gene (reference sequence). The CDR3 bases are TGCAGTGCAGCGGGACAGGAGGGCAATAATTCACCCCTCCACTTT. Translation: CSAAGQEGNNSPLHF.

In this sample, this clonotype turned up a few times. The genes are TRBV2 and TRBJ1-1; D uncertain. The germline CDR1 and CDR2 sequences are SNHLY and FYNNEI. This CDR3 is 11 amino acids long. Trimming removed 7 bases at V and 1 base at J, with 4 bases between. The CDR3 reads CASKENTEAFF. The CDR3 bases are TGTGCCAGCAAGGAGAACACTGAAGCTTTCTTT.

A few counts support this clonotype. The chain uses TRBV5-1 and TRBJ2-7; 9 nucleotides align to TRBD1. With V trimmed by 5 bases and J by 5 bases, 8 bases remained unmatched. Germline V gene data show CDR1 as SGHRS and CDR2 as YFSETQ. The CDR3 has 14 amino acids. The CDR3 spells CASSSGTGYHEQYF. The CDR3 DNA follows: TGCGCCAGCAGTTCCGGGACAGGGTACCACGAGCAGTACTTC. The full variable domain, its missing parts supplied by reference TRBV5-1 and TRBJ2-7, is KAGVTQTPRYLIKTRGQQVTLSCSPISGHRSVSWYQQTPGQGLQFLFEYFSETQRNKGNFPGRFSGRQFSNSRSEMNVSTLELGDSALYLCASSSGTGYHEQYFGPGTRLTVT.

V and J are TRBV13 and TRBJ2-2; D is ambiguous. CDR1 is PRHDT, CDR2 FYEKMQ, per germline (reference sequence). This CDR3 comprises 17 residues. V shed 1 base and J shed 1 base, with 13 bases lying between them. The CDR3 loop is CASSLVLFTGNTGELFF. The CDR3 DNA reads TGTGCCAGCAGCTTAGTGCTCTTTACTGGGAACACCGGGGAGCTGTTTTTT.

The chain uses TRBV7-9 and TRBJ1-6, with 9 bases that match TRBD1. With V trimmed by 5 bases and J by 9 bases, 8 bases remained unmatched. This CDR3 has 15 amino acids. CDR1 and CDR2 (germline): SEHNR, FQNEAQ (reference sequence). CDR3 loop: CASSLPGQGTSPLHF. The CDR3 DNA is TGTGCCAGCAGCCTACCGGGACAGGGAACTTCACCCCTCCACTTT.

The chain employs TRBV14 and TRBJ1-3; D remains ambiguous. The CDR3 covers 11 residues. CDR1 is SGHDN, CDR2 FVKESK, per germline. V shed 8 bases and J shed 8 bases, with 10 bases lying between them. CDR3 in amino acids: CASRYDHTIYF. CDR3 DNA sequence: TGTGCCAGCCGTTACGATCACACCATATATTTT. The entire variable domain, with the rest obtained from reference TRBV14 and TRBJ1-3, is as follows: EAGVTQFPSHSVIEKGQTVTLRCDPISGHDNLYWYRRVMGKEIKFLLHFVKESKQDESGMPNNRFLAERTGGTYSTLKVQPAELEDSGVYFCASRYDHTIYFGEGSWLTVV.

This clonotype came up a few times. The chain joins TRBV12-3 or TRBV12-4 to TRBJ1-2; 7 bases are a match to TRBD1. The CDR3 loop spans 15 amino acids. Trimming took 5 bases from V and 6 from J; bases not matched to a gene: 12. This CDR3 reads CASSSRRGGLDGYTF. DNA of the CDR3: TGTGCCAGCAGTAGCCGCAGGGGGGGCCTCGATGGCTACACCTTC.

In its sample, this clonotype was seen a few times. The V gene is TRBV12-3 or TRBV12-4, the J gene TRBJ1-1; D gene uncertain. Trimming shortened V by 2 bases and J by 3 bases, and 7 bases separated the two germline ends. The CDR3 runs 13 residues. CDR3 coding DNA: TGTGCCAGCAGTTTAAGCCAGTACACTGAAGCTTTCTTT. Its protein is CASSLSQYTEAFF.

The chain joins TRBV4-3 to TRBJ2-7, with 8 bases identical to TRBD1. This CDR3 is 15 amino acids long. V was clipped by 0 bases and J by 7 bases; unmatched bases: 8. Germline V CDR1 and CDR2: LGHNA, YSLEER. CDR3 loop: CASSQEGQGAREQYF. CDR3 nucleotide sequence: TGCGCCAGCAGCCAAGAAGGTCAGGGGGCGAGAGAGCAGTACTTC.

The table lists this clonotype with many counts. The chain links TRBV20-1 to TRBJ2-1; D is ambiguous. The CDR3 sequence is 16 residues long. Germline values: CDR1 DFQATT, CDR2 SNEGSKA (reference sequence). The V end lost 0 bases, the J end lost 0 bases, and 12 bases lay between the germline ends. As DNA, the CDR3 is TGCAGTGCTAGAGATTACCGGTTAAGCTCCTACAATGAGCAGTTCTTC. It yields the protein CSARDYRLSSYNEQFF.

The V gene is TRBV11-2, the J gene TRBJ2-1, with D tentatively TRBD2 (5 bases). The ends were cut back, 6 bases at V and 5 bases at J, with 8 bases in the middle. Germline V gene data show CDR1 as SGHAT and CDR2 as FQNNGV. CDR3 size: 12 residues. The CDR3 sequence: CASRSADNEQFF. Here the CDR3 DNA reads TGTGCCAGCAGATCAGCGGACAATGAGCAGTTCTTC.

The chain recombines TRBV7-9 with TRBJ2-5; 8 nucleotides match TRBD2. J gave up 2 bases and V 5 bases, and 10 bases lay outside the gene matches. The CDR3 runs 16 residues. Germline values: CDR1 SEHNR, CDR2 FQNEAQ (reference sequence). The CDR3, as DNA: TGTGCCAGCAGCCTTACTCCGGGACTAGGGCAAGAGACCCAGTACTTC. Translated, it gives CASSLTPGLGQETQYF.

This clonotype was seen only once. This chain connects TRBV2 to TRBJ2-5; D perhaps matches TRBD2 (5 bases). V was cut by 11 bases and J by 2 bases, with 15 bases left in between. The CDR3 extends over 13 amino acids. Germline-derived CDR1 and CDR2 are SNHLY and FYNNEI. As DNA, the CDR3 is TGTGCCGGATCCCCGGGAACACAAGAGACCCAGTACTTC. It specifies CAGSPGTQETQYF.

Turning to this clonotype: Possible read error: a much larger clone is one base away. The V call is TRBV9, the J call TRBJ2-7, with D hard to call. CDR3 length: 13 residues. Looked up from germline, CDR1 is SGDLS and CDR2 is YYNGEE. CDR3 nucleotides: TGTGCCAGCAGCGTAGACGCAACAAAGGAGCGGTACTTC. Protein product: CASSVDATKERYF.